The next 27 T cell receptor beta chains were all read from a single sample in a study of blood T cells in healthy people across ages. Sample-barcoded 5' priming and a J-beta primer mix drove a second PCR of about 6 to 12 cycles. Using its own MiXCR run on the 5' RACE reads, TCRdb lists one record per CDR3 protein. The data contain roughly 1.9 million distinct CDR3 sequences, around 40% of them singletons. Sequenced input: blood. The receptors were gathered from a human donor in good health.

The rearrangement joins TRBV6-4 to TRBJ2-1; 12 nucleotides align to TRBD2. Germline CDR1 is MRHNA and CDR2 is SNTAGT. The CDR3 is 14 residues long. J lost 8 bases, V lost 6 bases, and 5 bases had no gene match. Written as DNA, the CDR3 is TGTGCCAGCAGAGCAGGACTAGCGGGGCATGAGCAGTTCTTC. Translated, it gives CASRAGLAGHEQFF.

V gene TRBV29-1 combines with J gene TRBJ1-1; D is unclear. Trimming stripped 2 bases from V and 4 bases from J, with 8 bases between. From germline, CDR1 is SQVTM and CDR2 ANQGSEA. CDR3 length: 12 amino acids. CDR3 nucleotide sequence: TGCAGCGTTGAAACCGACACCACTGAAGCTTTCTTT. Its protein product is CSVETDTTEAFF.

The rearrangement uses TRBV6-5 and TRBJ1-2, with 9 bases matching TRBD1. The ends lost 7 bases at V and 8 bases at J; junction bases unmatched: 8. The length of the CDR3 is 13 residues. The germline V gene has CDR1 MNHEY and CDR2 SVGAGI. CDR3 protein: CASIGTGMEGYTF. In DNA, the CDR3 is TGTGCCAGCATCGGGACAGGGATGGAGGGCTACACCTTC.

The chain links TRBV6-5 to TRBJ2-3, with TRBD1 matching 8 bases. The V gene end was trimmed by 4 bases and the J gene end by 6 bases; junction bases not matched to a gene: 9. CDR1 is MNHEY and CDR2 is SVGAGI in the germline V gene. The CDR3 sequence is 15 residues long. Written as DNA, the CDR3 is TGTGCCAGCAGTTTTTCAGGGGGCGTCTACGATACGCAGTATTTT. It translates to CASSFSGGVYDTQYF.

This clonotype was counted many times. The V call is TRBV10-3, the J call TRBJ2-5, with D possibly TRBD2 on 6 matching bases. The CDR3 has 13 amino acids. V gave up 5 bases and J gave up 1 base, with 8 bases separating them. Germline values: CDR1 ENHRY, CDR2 SYGVKD. For the CDR3, the DNA is TGTGCCATCAGTAGTAGCGGCCAAGAGACCCAGTACTTC. This sequence encodes CAISSSGQETQYF.

This clonotype occurred many times. Sequence at one end of the junction differs from germline and may be a read error. The V gene is TRBV5-1, the J gene TRBJ1-1; TRBD1 matches 9 bases. CDR1 SGHRS and CDR2 YFSETQ come from the germline V gene. This CDR3 comprises 14 residues. The CDR3 DNA follows: TGTGCCAGCTCACTTGGACAGGGGTACACTGAAGCTTTCTTT. Translated: CASSLGQGYTEAFF.

The chain joins TRBV20-1 to TRBJ2-5, with 13 bases that match TRBD2. The junction had 18 bases not matched to a gene; V was cut back by 3 bases and J by 5 bases. Germline CDR1 reads DFQATT; CDR2 reads SNEGSKA (reference sequence). The CDR3 totals 19 residues. Here the CDR3 reads CSASGEWSTSGGAWETQYF. The CDR3 DNA reads as TGCAGTGCTAGCGGGGAGTGGAGCACTAGCGGGGGGGCTTGGGAGACCCAGTACTTC.

J is TRBJ1-5 and V is TRBV7-2; D gene unclear. This CDR3 comprises 15 residues. V dropped 1 base and J dropped 2 bases, with 9 bases sitting between them. Germline loops: CDR1 SGHTA, CDR2 FQGNSA. The CDR3 DNA reads TGTGCCAGCAGCTTAGACTTCTATGGCAATCAGCCCCAGCATTTT. Amino acids: CASSLDFYGNQPQHF.

The V call is TRBV4-2, the J call TRBJ1-1; possibly TRBD1 for D (6 bases). Germline CDR1 and CDR2: LGHNA and YNFKEQ. V was cut by 4 bases and J by 0 bases, with 12 bases left in between. The CDR3 has 15 residues. CDR3 amino acids: CASSLTGFVNTEAFF. DNA of the CDR3: TGTGCCAGCAGCCTTACAGGGTTTGTGAACACTGAAGCTTTCTTT.

Many counts were recorded for this clonotype. The chain has TRBV7-2 and TRBJ1-2; maybe TRBD1 (5 bases). Trimming removed 6 bases from V and 8 bases from J, with 16 bases in between. Looked up from germline, CDR1 is SGHTA and CDR2 is FQGNSA. The CDR3 spans 13 residues. This chain's CDR3 is CASSLFGEGGYTF. The CDR3, as DNA: TGTGCCAGCAGTTTGTTCGGAGAGGGGGGCTACACCTTC.

Turning to this clonotype: A much larger clone differs from this one at a single base, so this may be a read error. The chain couples TRBV12-3 or TRBV12-4 to TRBJ2-7; 10 nucleotides align to TRBD2. The tail of the sequence fits TRBJ2-5 better, so the J call may be wrong. The CDR3 is made up of 13 amino acids. The CDR3 coding sequence is TGTGCCAGCAGGCTAGCGGGGGTAGAGACCCAGTACTTC. This translates into CASRLAGVETQYF.

V is TRBV6-6 and J is TRBJ1-6; weak D call: TRBD1 (5 bases). V lost 7 bases and J 8 bases, leaving 21 bases between the germline ends. The CDR3 has 16 amino acids. The germline gives CDR1 MNHNY, CDR2 SVGAGI (reference sequence). The CDR3 nucleotides read TGTGCCAGCACTATACTGGTTGGAATAGGGGATTCACCCCTCCACTTT. It specifies CASTILVGIGDSPLHF.

J is TRBJ2-7 and V is TRBV7-2; no firm D call. V was pared by 2 bases and J by 1 base, with 15 bases between. Germline lookup yields CDR1 SGHTA and CDR2 FQGNSA. The CDR3 runs to 16 residues. The chain's CDR3 is CASSLIVPYSSYEQYF. CDR3 in DNA: TGTGCCAGCAGCTTAATTGTGCCATACTCTTCCTACGAGCAGTACTTC.

A few counts support this clonotype. This chain connects TRBV5-4 to TRBJ2-7; D uncertain. V dropped 0 bases and J dropped 2 bases, with 12 bases sitting between them. Germline V gives CDR1 SGHNT, CDR2 YYREEE (reference sequence). The CDR3 sequence is 15 residues long. The CDR3 DNA is TGTGCCAGCAGCTTGGCCGGCGACTTTGCCTACGAGCAGTACTTC. This codes for CASSLAGDFAYEQYF.

In this sample, this clonotype turned up a few times. This sequence joins TRBV29-1 and TRBJ2-7; 13 nucleotides agree with TRBD2. Germline loops: CDR1 SQVTM, CDR2 ANQGSEA. The CDR3 sequence is 14 residues long. Trimming at V came to 4 bases and at J to 2 bases, leaving 2 bases not matched to a gene. DNA for the CDR3: TGCAGCGTTGTAGGGACTAGCGGGGCCTACGAGCAGTACTTC. Protein product: CSVVGTSGAYEQYF.

The sample holds a few counts of this clonotype. V and J are TRBV29-1 and TRBJ2-4; D possibly corresponds to TRBD2 (6 bases). V lost 8 bases and J 3 bases, leaving 17 bases between the germline ends. The CDR3 extends over 14 amino acids. Germline CDR1 reads SQVTM; CDR2 reads ANQGSEA. The CDR3 DNA reads TGCAGCCTCTACCCCCCGGGGGACAAAAACATTCAGTACTTC. Amino acid sequence: CSLYPPGDKNIQYF.

A note on this clonotype: A junction end diverges from the germline sequence, so it may reflect a read error. The chain uses TRBV7-3 and TRBJ2-1, with D maybe TRBD2 (5 bases). This CDR3 is built from 15 residues. From germline, CDR1 is SGHTA and CDR2 FQGTGA. The CDR3 is CANSEGQASYNEQFF. The CDR3 coding sequence is TGTGCCAACAGCGAGGGCCAGGCTTCCTACAATGAGCAGTTCTTC.

This clonotype appeared many times. V is TRBV5-1 and J is TRBJ1-2, with 9 positions matching TRBD1. The CDR3 is made up of 15 amino acids. Germline V gene sequence: CDR1 SGHRS, CDR2 YFSETQ. The ends lost 4 bases at V and 5 bases at J; junction bases unmatched: 9. The CDR3, as DNA: TGCGCCAGCAGCCTTTTACAGGGGGCGGCATATGGCTACACCTTC. This encodes CASSLLQGAAYGYTF.

CDR3 protein: CASSPQARDYGYTF. As DNA, the CDR3 is TGTGCCAGCAGCCCACAGGCCCGGGACTATGGCTACACCTTC. The genes are TRBV7-3 and TRBJ1-2; D is possibly TRBD1 (5 bases). CDR1 is SGHTA and CDR2 is FQGTGA in the germline V gene. The CDR3 runs to 14 residues. Trimming shortened V by 5 bases and J by 3 bases, and 13 bases separated the two germline ends.

This clonotype was recorded a few times. CDR3 region: CASGSGGVTDTQYF. The CDR3 region has the DNA TGTGCCAGCGGAAGCGGGGGGGTCACAGATACGCAGTATTTT. This chain links TRBV12-3 or TRBV12-4 with TRBJ2-3, with 10 bases matching TRBD2. The CDR3 length is 14 residues. V trimming: 8 bases; J trimming: 2 bases; junction bases outside the gene matches: 4.

This CDR3 is CASRAEARYQETQYF. The DNA for the CDR3 is TGTGCCAGCCGCGCGGAGGCCCGGTACCAAGAGACCCAGTACTTC. This chain joins TRBV7-8 and TRBJ2-5; a weak D match, TRBD2 (5 bases). Germline V gives CDR1 SGHVS, CDR2 FQNEAQ. The CDR3 runs to 15 residues. The germline V and J ends were trimmed by 8 bases and 0 bases, with 16 bases remaining between them.

This clonotype was seen a handful of times. The V gene is TRBV29-1, the J gene TRBJ2-5, with D unresolved. Trimming took off 3 bases at V and 2 bases at J, with 7 bases between the two ends. Germline V gives CDR1 SQVTM, CDR2 ANQGSEA. The CDR3 is 12 residues long. CDR3 sequence: CSVDYVQETQYF. CDR3 DNA sequence: TGCAGCGTTGACTACGTTCAAGAGACCCAGTACTTC.

This rearrangement joins TRBV5-1 to TRBJ2-5; D may correspond to TRBD1 or TRBD2 (6 bases each). V shed 0 bases and J shed 6 bases, with 18 bases lying between them. The germline gives CDR1 SGHRS, CDR2 YFSETQ. This CDR3 contains 16 residues. The CDR3 here is CASSLVLGGPGQTQYF. CDR3 in DNA: TGCGCCAGCAGCTTGGTATTGGGGGGCCCCGGTCAGACCCAGTACTTC.

The gene calls are TRBV20-1 and TRBJ1-5; D unclear. The CDR3 covers 13 residues. Germline V gives CDR1 DFQATT, CDR2 SNEGSKA (reference sequence). With 3 bases removed from V and 4 bases from J, the gap between germline ends came to 10 bases. CDR3 coding DNA: TGCAGTGCTAGTCGTTTGAGGAATCAGCCCCAGCATTTT. Amino acid sequence: CSASRLRNQPQHF.

This clonotype was seen a handful of times. The chain combines TRBV3-1 with TRBJ2-3; 9 nucleotides line up with TRBD2. Looked up from germline, CDR1 is LGHDT and CDR2 is YNNKEL (reference sequence). The CDR3 covers 16 residues. V lost 4 bases and J lost 2; bases outside the gene matches: 7. The CDR3 DNA sequence: TGTGCCAGCAGCCCCGGACTAGCGAGGATCACAGATACGCAGTATTTT. It yields the protein CASSPGLARITDTQYF.

The genes are TRBV6-6 and TRBJ1-5; D is ambiguous. V was pared by 4 bases and J by 5 bases, with 12 bases between. The CDR3 is 14 amino acids. CDR1 is MNHNY and CDR2 is SVGAGI in the germline V gene (reference sequence). CDR3 amino acids: CASSFREDYQPQHF. CDR3 nucleotide sequence: TGTGCCAGCAGTTTTAGGGAGGATTATCAGCCCCAGCATTTT.

This clonotype was found once. The J gene is TRBJ1-2, the V gene TRBV28; 11 nucleotides agree with TRBD1. Trimming removed 10 bases from V and 4 bases from J; junction bases left unmatched: 5. CDR1 MDHEN and CDR2 SYDVKM come from the germline V gene. This CDR3 has 13 amino acids. CDR3 in DNA: TGTGCCACCGGGACAGGGGGTATCTATGGCTACACCTTC. Its translation is CATGTGGIYGYTF.